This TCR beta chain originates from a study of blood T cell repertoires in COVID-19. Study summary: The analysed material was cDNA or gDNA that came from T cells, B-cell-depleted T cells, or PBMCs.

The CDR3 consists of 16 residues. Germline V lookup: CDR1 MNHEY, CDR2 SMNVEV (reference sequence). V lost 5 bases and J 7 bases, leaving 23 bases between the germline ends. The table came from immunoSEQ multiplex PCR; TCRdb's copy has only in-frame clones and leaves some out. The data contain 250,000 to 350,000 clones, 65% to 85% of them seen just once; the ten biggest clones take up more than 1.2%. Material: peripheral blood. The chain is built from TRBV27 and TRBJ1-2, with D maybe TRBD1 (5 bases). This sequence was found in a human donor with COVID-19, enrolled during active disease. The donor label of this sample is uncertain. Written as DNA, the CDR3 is TGTGCCAGCAGTCCGTGGACGGGGGTGGGTTCGGGTGGCTACACCTTC. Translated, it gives CASSPWTGVGSGGYTF.